Listed below are T cell receptor beta chains from one sample, sequenced in a study of T cell changes during pregnancy in multiple sclerosis. Some clones are missing from TCRdb's copy, which holds only in-frame ones; the method was immunoSEQ multiplex PCR. The table includes 45,000 to 70,000 clones, 92% detected once. The material was CD4+ T cells from peripheral blood mononuclear cells, obtained after pregnancy. These receptors were taken from a female donor with multiple sclerosis, enrolled in a pregnancy study. CDR3s leave out the opening cysteine and the closing phenylalanine or tryptophan. Some rows have no size entry. The others give once, few or many, or a class for an expanded clone.

v_call	clone_size	j_call	cdr3_aa
TRBV5-6	-	TRBJ1-5	ASSLRQGFNQPQH
TRBV18	-	TRBJ1-2	ASSSNLATGIIYGYT
TRBV5-6	once	TRBJ2-1	ASSFRGSSYNEQF
TRBV27	few	TRBJ1-6	ASSPDRGHPNNSPLH
TRBV30	-	TRBJ1-2	AWSRERHT
TRBV14	-	TRBJ1-2	ASRRTGAHGYT
TRBV15	few	TRBJ1-5	ATSREGHLMPQH
TRBV27	-	TRBJ2-1	ASKRTSVHNEQF
TRBV9	-	TRBJ2-7	ASSPWSRRDRGGYEQY
TRBV27	-	TRBJ1-3	ASSLWPDRSRGNTIY
TRBV10-1	-	TRBJ1-1	AKAGQTHVHTEAF
TRBV5-4	-	TRBJ2-3	ASSLEGGGVHTQY
TRBV7-2	-	TRBJ2-3	ASSLVGTDTQY
TRBV6-6	-	TRBJ2-7	ASSPEGQGSNEQY
TRBV9	few	TRBJ1-1	ASSPPGTEAF
TRBV18	-	TRBJ1-1	ASSSELNTEAF
TRBV7-3	-	TRBJ1-5	ASGLGGQPQH
TRBV14	-	TRBJ2-1	ASSPLGGGAYNEQF
TRBV11-2	-	TRBJ1-1	ASSLGLTVDAEAF
TRBV6-5	-	TRBJ2-1	ASSYSPLVREVEF
TRBV7-9	-	TRBJ1-3	ASSFDWLSGNTIY
TRBV6-5	once	TRBJ2-5	ASSYTRLRGETQY
TRBV21-1	-	TRBJ1-1	ASSKDKVMRGRTEAF
TRBV5-6	once	TRBJ2-7	ASSLDRKEY
TRBV27	-	TRBJ2-5	ASRSGGGETQY
TRBV29-1	few	TRBJ2-1	SVELGGLAQF
TRBV7-2	-	TRBJ1-1	ASSLSRANTEAF
TRBV27	-	TRBJ1-1	ASSLIRQGTEAF
TRBV19	-	TRBJ1-5	ASSITDRAGNQPQH
TRBV5-6	-	TRBJ2-1	ASSFAGGGHSYNEQF
TRBV9	-	TRBJ2-5	ASSVALGGQETQY
TRBV19	-	TRBJ1-3	ASTRGEGNTIY
TRBV5-5	-	TRBJ2-7	ASSLGQGRGEQY
TRBV6-5	-	TRBJ1-4	ASSYSSGSGEKLF
TRBV25-1	-	TRBJ1-2	ASTGGYYGYT
TRBV7-9	-	TRBJ2-3	ASTPPGGRLTDTQY
TRBV4-3	-	TRBJ2-5	ASSLVVSGTQETQY
TRBV5-8	-	TRBJ2-7	ASSLASRDRAPRPYEQY
TRBV19	-	TRBJ1-5	ASSIRGPGDQPQH
TRBV2	-	TRBJ1-5	ASNGQGGNQPQH
TRBV7-3	-	TRBJ2-7	ASSLQQGGRYEQY
TRBV7-6	-	TRBJ1-1	ASSYGQGEAF
TRBV5-4	once	TRBJ1-1	ASRSTGFYTEAF
TRBV4-3	-	TRBJ2-1	ASSSAGGIYNEQF
TRBV27	-	TRBJ1-3	ASSLGGSWGNTIY
TRBV7-2	-	TRBJ2-7	ASSLVGQGSYEQY
TRBV30	-	TRBJ2-5	AWSAPGRDQETQY
TRBV4-3	-	TRBJ1-4	ASSGMWGQTNEKLF
TRBV2	-	TRBJ1-1	ASSSRLLNTEAF
TRBV4-3	-	TRBJ1-1	ASSQGDRRRGLLNTEAF
TRBV4-3	-	TRBJ2-2	ASSQEGPGELF